This TCR beta chain was sequenced during a study of OX40 agonist ivuxolimab in advanced cancers. Trimming took 4 bases from V and 7 from J, leaving 16 bases between them. Germline V CDR1 and CDR2: SNHLY, FYNNEI. This CDR3 is 14 amino acids long. Only in-frame clones appear in the TCRdb table, and some are missing; sequencing was by immunoSEQ multiplex PCR. The sample records fewer than 120,000 clones, approximately 89% being singletons. This clonotype originated in an adult with an advanced solid tumor such as melanoma, head and neck, liver or kidney cancer. The chain uses TRBV2 and TRBJ1-1, with D perhaps TRBD1 (5 bases). The sequencing here drew on CD4+ or CD8+ T cells sorted from blood, taken in a trial of the OX40 agonist ivuxolimab. The CDR3 reads CASSVSGTPSEAFF. The CDR3, as DNA: TGTGCCAGCAGTGTTTCCGGGACGCCAAGTGAAGCTTTCTTT.